This entry describes one T cell receptor (beta chain). Original processing methods: Reference gene primer amplification yielded estimated nucleated cell counts. The assay was immunoSEQ multiplex PCR, and TCRdb's table has in-frame clones only and misses some. Clone size and V and J calls were adopted from that table, with D and trimming inferred from the DNA. The top ten hold approximately 5.6% of the sample, which has roughly 45,000 clones, 85% seen once. The sample is drawn from a study of blood T cell repertoires in COVID-19. Study context: Specimens from acute and convalescent COVID-19 originated in the United States, Italy and Spain. The cDNA or gDNA used as material had been derived from T cells, B-cell-depleted T cells, or PBMCs.

The germline gives CDR1 KGHSH, CDR2 LQKENI. This CDR3 spans 17 amino acids. Losses at the gene ends were 4 bases for V and 8 bases for J; bases not matched to a gene: 15. This chain links TRBV18 with TRBJ2-3; 10 nucleotides line up with TRBD2. This receptor was identified in a woman aged 60-75 years with acute or convalescent COVID-19. What was sequenced was peripheral blood. CDR3 sequence (DNA): TGTGCCAGCTCACTCCTACTAGCGGGATGGGAGCGTGGTACGCAGTATTTT. Its translation is CASSLLLAGWERGTQYF.